These T cell receptor beta chains were read from a single sample in a study of OX40 agonist ivuxolimab in advanced cancers. Measured with immunoSEQ multiplex PCR; TCRdb has only the in-frame clones, and not every one. The data hold around 130,000 clones, with about 93% observed a single time. Specimen: CD4+ or CD8+ T cells sorted from blood, collected in a trial of the OX40 agonist ivuxolimab. These TCRs come from an adult with an advanced solid tumor such as melanoma, head and neck, liver or kidney cancer. The CDR3 runs from the conserved cysteine through the conserved F or W.

v_gene	j_gene	CDR3aa
TRBV5-4	TRBJ1-1	CASRLGGGNTEAFF
TRBV9	TRBJ2-3	CASSVGGRRGTDTQYF
TRBV2	TRBJ2-1	CASSGWAGGRGNEQFF
TRBV6-6	TRBJ2-2	CASSYSEVTGELFF
TRBV19	TRBJ2-3	CASSASPGQGSADTQYF
TRBV5-1	TRBJ1-3	CASSLGSSGNTIYF
TRBV11-2	TRBJ2-1	CASSRSGRANYNEQFF
TRBV5-1	TRBJ1-3	CASSTYTGSGNTIYF
TRBV7-9	TRBJ1-3	CASSPLGGQGIPGNTIYF
TRBV27	TRBJ1-1	CASSLSLPTGKGEAFF
TRBV10-3	TRBJ2-6	CAISQVGGTGANVLTF
TRBV28	TRBJ2-7	CASSSGQVAGEQYF
TRBV6-1	TRBJ1-1	CASSQGTEAFF
TRBV7-9	TRBJ1-5	CASSESTGSGNQPQHF
TRBV19	TRBJ2-3	CASRPGLRTDTQYF
TRBV9	TRBJ2-7	CARTTSEYEQYF
TRBV27	TRBJ2-2	CASSLMRAGELFF
TRBV30	TRBJ2-3	CAWSPGSTDTQYF
TRBV18	TRBJ1-4	CASSTSGGTNEKLFF
TRBV19	TRBJ2-5	CASQRTVQETQYF
TRBV4-2	TRBJ1-2	CASSQVGLYGYTF
TRBV19	TRBJ2-1	CASSEQGKIGNEQFF
TRBV4-2	TRBJ2-7	CASSQAWTSSYEQYF